The text below deals with one TCR beta chain. Its matching antigen is unknown. A J-beta primer mix and a sample-barcoded 5' primer were used in a second PCR of roughly 6 to 12 cycles. TCRdb passed the 5' RACE reads through MiXCR, listing each CDR3 protein once. The data contain nearly 800,000 distinct CDR3 sequences, about 61% of them singletons. The data were obtained in a study of blood T cells in healthy people across ages. Study-wide findings and caveats: Older age coincided with a roughly linear decline in TCR beta diversity per million T cells.

The CDR3 spans 13 residues. Germline V CDR1 and CDR2: MNHNS, SASEGT. The rearrangement links TRBV6-1 to TRBJ2-5; D remains unclear. The DNA matches TRBJ2-7 better at its end, which makes the J call doubtful. The TCR sequence derives from a man aged 40-50 years in good health. Sequenced material: blood. CDR3 amino acids: CASSLEESHEQYF. CDR3 DNA sequence: TGTGCCAGCAGCCTGGAAGAGTCCCACGAGCAGTACTTC.